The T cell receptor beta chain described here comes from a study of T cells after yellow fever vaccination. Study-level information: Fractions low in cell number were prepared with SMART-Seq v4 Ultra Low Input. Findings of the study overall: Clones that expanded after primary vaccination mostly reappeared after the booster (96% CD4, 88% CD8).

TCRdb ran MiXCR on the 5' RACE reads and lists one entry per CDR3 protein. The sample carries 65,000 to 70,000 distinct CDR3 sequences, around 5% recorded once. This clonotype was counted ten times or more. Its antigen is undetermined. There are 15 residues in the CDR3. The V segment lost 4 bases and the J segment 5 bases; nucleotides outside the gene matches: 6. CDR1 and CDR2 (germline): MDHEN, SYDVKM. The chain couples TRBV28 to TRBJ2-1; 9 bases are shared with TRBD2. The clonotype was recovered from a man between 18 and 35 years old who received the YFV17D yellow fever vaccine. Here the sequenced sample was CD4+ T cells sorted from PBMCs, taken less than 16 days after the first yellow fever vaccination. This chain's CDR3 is CASSSHSGGNNEQFF. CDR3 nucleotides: TGTGCCAGCAGTTCACATAGCGGGGGCAACAATGAGCAGTTCTTC.